The 31 T cell receptor beta chains reported below all come from one sample, sequenced in a study of cytomegalovirus exposure and HLA in healthy donors. The PCR was carried out with 60 Vbeta primers and 13 Jbeta primers. The method was immunoSEQ multiplex PCR; TCRdb's version includes in-frame clones alone and lacks a portion of them. The data show over 110,000 clones, with about 84% seen just once and roughly 6% held by the top ten. The sample consisted of PBMCs. The receptors stem from a woman in her thirties or forties in good health and CMV-seropositive.

This clone was counted a single time. This rearrangement joins TRBV29-1 to TRBJ2-1; tentatively, D is TRBD1 (5 bases). There are 17 residues in the CDR3. The germline V gene encodes CDR1 SQVTM and CDR2 ANQGSEA. V was trimmed by 5 bases and J by 0 bases, leaving 20 bases between them. CDR3 amino acids: CSVMTTGSKSSYNEQFF. CDR3 nucleotides: TGCAGCGTTATGACCACAGGTTCCAAAAGCTCCTACAATGAGCAGTTCTTC.

This clone was detected a few times. The rearrangement uses TRBV11-3 and TRBJ2-7, with no clear D. V was trimmed by 5 bases and J by 7 bases, leaving 12 bases between them. Germline lookup yields CDR1 SGHNT and CDR2 YENEEA. CDR3 length: 12 residues. The CDR3 sequence is CASSPLPREQYF. CDR3 nucleotides: TGTGCCAGCAGCCCCCTACCCAGGGAGCAGTACTTC.

The chain joins TRBV29-1 to TRBJ1-1, with 12 positions matching TRBD1. J was trimmed by 9 bases and V by 1 base; bases with no gene match: 3. Germline values: CDR1 SQVTM, CDR2 ANQGSEA. The CDR3 is 13 amino acids. The CDR3 DNA reads as TGCAGCGTTGAAGGGGACAGGGGGCGGAAAGCTTTCTTT. Encoded protein: CSVEGDRGRKAFF.

CDR3 in amino acids: CATRTSGRPDTQYF. CDR3 coding DNA: TGTGCCACGCGGACTAGCGGGAGGCCAGATACGCAGTATTTT. The chain employs TRBV19 and TRBJ2-3; 14 nucleotides match TRBD2. Germline CDR1 and CDR2: LNHDA and SQIVND (reference sequence). The CDR3 is made up of 14 amino acids. Trimming cost V 10 bases and J 4 bases; bases outside gene matches: 4.

J is TRBJ2-7 and V is TRBV28; D might be TRBD2 (6 bases). Germline V lookup: CDR1 MDHEN, CDR2 SYDVKM. Trimming pared 5 bases from V and 0 bases from J, leaving 14 bases between. The CDR3 consists of 15 residues. The CDR3 protein is CASSLSVSGSYEQYF. CDR3 DNA: TGTGCCAGCAGTCTTAGCGTTAGCGGCTCCTACGAGCAGTACTTC.

The V gene is TRBV28, the J gene TRBJ1-1; D perhaps matches TRBD1 (6 bases). Germline V gives CDR1 MDHEN, CDR2 SYDVKM. V lost 7 bases, J lost 2 bases, and 11 bases lay in between. The CDR3 consists of 13 residues. The CDR3 spells CASTIQGNTEAFF. CDR3 nucleotides: TGTGCCAGCACCATACAGGGAAACACTGAAGCTTTCTTT.

The chain uses TRBV19 and TRBJ2-1, with TRBD2 identical over 9 bases. Germline V gene sequence: CDR1 LNHDA, CDR2 SQIVND (reference sequence). This CDR3 is 15 amino acids long. V dropped 4 bases and J dropped 5; count of bases not matched to a gene: 6. The CDR3 is CASSRLAGVHNEQFF. The CDR3 nucleotides read TGTGCCAGTAGTAGATTAGCGGGAGTACACAATGAGCAGTTCTTC.

This rearrangement joins TRBV5-1 to TRBJ2-7, with TRBD1 matching 8 bases. The V gene end was trimmed by 5 bases and the J gene end by 7 bases; junction bases not matched to a gene: 8. Looked up from germline, CDR1 is SGHRS and CDR2 is YFSETQ. The CDR3 totals 13 residues. CDR3 DNA sequence: TGCGCCAGCAGGTCCGGACAGGGCGGGGAGCAGTACTTC. It is translated as CASRSGQGGEQYF.

The V and J genes are TRBV14 and TRBJ2-7; TRBD1 is a possible D gene (6 bases). With 2 bases removed from V and 6 bases from J, the gap between germline ends came to 14 bases. The CDR3 runs 14 residues. CDR1 and CDR2 from the germline V gene are SGHDN and FVKESK. In DNA, the CDR3 is TGTGCCAGCAGCCAAATAGGTACAGGGCGCGAGCAGTACTTC. This gives the protein CASSQIGTGREQYF.

This chain joins TRBV28 and TRBJ1-2; 9 bases fit TRBD1. Germline CDR1 and CDR2: MDHEN and SYDVKM. With V trimmed by 7 bases and J by 5 bases, 11 bases remained unmatched. CDR3 length: 15 amino acids. Here the CDR3 reads CASIQGTGREYGYTF. The CDR3, as DNA: TGTGCCAGCATCCAAGGGACAGGGCGGGAGTATGGCTACACCTTC.

The chain uses TRBV7-9 and TRBJ1-4; 8 nucleotides match TRBD1. CDR1 is SEHNR and CDR2 is FQNEAQ in the germline V gene (reference sequence). V dropped 4 bases and J dropped 4; count of bases not matched to a gene: 14. The CDR3 has 18 residues. The CDR3 here is CASSSRRTGFGGNEKLFF. As DNA, the CDR3 is TGTGCCAGCAGCTCACGAAGGACAGGGTTTGGGGGTAATGAAAAACTGTTTTTT.

V gene TRBV11-2 combines with J gene TRBJ2-3; 9 bases fit TRBD2. The CDR3 sequence is 14 residues long. J was trimmed by 5 bases and V by 5 bases; bases with no gene match: 5. The germline V gene has CDR1 SGHAT and CDR2 FQNNGV. CDR3: CASSPRTSVDTQYF. The CDR3 bases are TGTGCCAGCAGCCCAAGGACTAGCGTAGATACGCAGTATTTT. The full variable domain, completed using reference TRBV11-2 and TRBJ2-3, is EAGVAQSPRYKIIEKRQSVAFWCNPISGHATLYWYQQILGQGPKLLIQFQNNGVVDDSQLPKDRFSAERLKGVDSTLKIQPAKLEDSAVYLCASSPRTSVDTQYFGPGTRLTVL.

V and J are TRBV4-1 and TRBJ2-1; D is uncertain. CDR3 length: 15 residues. Germline CDR1 and CDR2: MGHRA and YSYEKL. Trimming took 5 bases from V and 5 from J, leaving 16 bases between them. The CDR3: CASSGGRNGDNEQFF. The CDR3 coding sequence is TGCGCCAGCAGCGGCGGCCGCAACGGTGACAATGAGCAGTTCTTC.

In the case of this clone: An end of the junction does not agree with germline; a read error may underlie this. The V gene is TRBV5-6, the J gene TRBJ1-2; no clear D. CDR1 is SGHDT and CDR2 is YYEEEE in the germline V gene. This CDR3 has 12 amino acids. The CDR3 is CTSSFQDYGYTF. The CDR3 nucleotides read TGTACCAGCAGCTTTCAGGACTATGGCTACACCTTC.

The chain carries TRBV7-9 and TRBJ2-1, with 10 bases identical to TRBD2. CDR3 size: 15 residues. V dropped 1 base and J dropped 5; count of bases not matched to a gene: 2. Looked up from germline, CDR1 is SEHNR and CDR2 is FQNEAQ (reference sequence). CDR3 in amino acids: CASSLGLAGHNEQFF. In nucleotides, the CDR3 is TGTGCCAGCAGCTTAGGACTAGCGGGTCACAATGAGCAGTTCTTC.

J is TRBJ2-1 and V is TRBV7-2; D possibly corresponds to TRBD1 (6 bases). Germline V gene lookup returns CDR1 SGHTA and CDR2 FQGNSA. Trimming removed 4 bases from V and 6 bases from J, with 16 bases in between. CDR3 length equals 15 residues. CDR3 amino acids: CASSSRLGTINEQFF. The CDR3 DNA follows: TGTGCCAGCAGCTCCCGATTAGGGACAATCAATGAGCAGTTCTTC.

V is TRBV5-4 and J is TRBJ2-1, with TRBD2 matching 15 bases. The germline V gene has CDR1 SGHNT and CDR2 YYREEE (reference sequence). V shed 4 bases, J shed 9 bases, and the junction held 5 bases outside the gene matches. This CDR3 has 15 amino acids. The CDR3 sequence: CASSRTSGRAPEQFF. CDR3 nucleotides: TGTGCCAGCAGCAGGACTAGCGGGAGGGCCCCTGAGCAGTTCTTC.

This chain joins TRBV28 and TRBJ2-7; D may be TRBD1 (5 bases). There are 11 residues in the CDR3. Germline V gives CDR1 MDHEN, CDR2 SYDVKM. With 5 bases removed from V and 4 bases from J, the gap between germline ends came to 6 bases. The CDR3 DNA sequence: TGTGCCAGCAGTCCAGGGTACGAGCAGTACTTC. Its translation is CASSPGYEQYF.

This chain joins TRBV7-9 and TRBJ2-1, with a tentative D call TRBD1 (6 bases). V was pared by 5 bases and J by 7 bases, with 12 bases between. The CDR3 extends over 13 amino acids. The germline CDR1 and CDR2 sequences are SEHNR and FQNEAQ (reference sequence). CDR3 region: CASSAGQMNEQFF. The DNA for the CDR3 is TGTGCCAGCAGCGCTGGACAGATGAATGAGCAGTTCTTC.

The genes are TRBV5-5 and TRBJ1-3; 8 nucleotides match TRBD1. CDR1 SGHKS and CDR2 YYEKEE come from the germline V gene (reference sequence). This CDR3 has 16 amino acids. V lost 2 bases and J lost 8; bases outside the gene matches: 12. The chain's CDR3 is CASSFFHTGGMDTIYF. The CDR3 DNA reads as TGTGCCAGCAGCTTTTTCCACACAGGGGGGATGGACACCATATATTTT.

The chain is built from TRBV6-1 and TRBJ2-7, with D possibly TRBD1 on 5 matching bases. V lost 7 bases and J lost 9, with 13 bases in between. Germline CDR1 reads MNHNS; CDR2 reads SASEGT. The CDR3 length is 11 residues. CDR3 coding DNA: TGTGCCAGCAATTTCCAGGGTCGGCAGTACTTC. Its protein is CASNFQGRQYF.

DNA of the CDR3: TGTGCCAGTAGTATTTCTTGGGCGGGGGAATATGAAGCTTTCTTT. It is translated as CASSISWAGEYEAFF. The chain couples TRBV19 to TRBJ1-1, with D maybe TRBD1 (5 bases). V gave up 3 bases and J gave up 7 bases, with 18 bases separating them. Germline lookup yields CDR1 LNHDA and CDR2 SQIVND (reference sequence). The CDR3 sequence is 15 residues long.

Only a few counts were recorded for this clone. This chain links TRBV11-2 with TRBJ2-1; D unresolved. This CDR3 contains 15 residues. Germline assignment: CDR1 SGHAT and CDR2 FQNNGV. The V end lost 3 bases, the J end lost 4 bases, and 13 bases lay between the germline ends. CDR3 sequence: CASSFLTPEYNEQFF. CDR3 nucleotides: TGTGCCAGCAGCTTTTTAACTCCCGAATACAATGAGCAGTTCTTC.

The chain recombines TRBV27 with TRBJ2-6; 7 bases fit TRBD1. The ends lost 6 bases at V and 2 bases at J; junction bases unmatched: 7. CDR3 length: 16 amino acids. In germline, CDR1 is MNHEY, CDR2 SMNVEV (reference sequence). CDR3: CASSNSDRAGANVLTF. The CDR3 bases are TGTGCCAGCAGCAATTCAGACAGGGCTGGGGCCAACGTCCTGACTTTC.

V is TRBV5-1 and J is TRBJ2-1, with TRBD2 identical over 13 bases. This CDR3 comprises 16 residues. The V segment lost 4 bases and the J segment 8 bases; nucleotides outside the gene matches: 9. Germline V gives CDR1 SGHRS, CDR2 YFSETQ. DNA of the CDR3: TGCGCCAGCAGCACCCGGACTAGCGGGAGTCCCGATGAGCAGTTCTTC. This codes for CASSTRTSGSPDEQFF.

This clone was found a few times. The rearrangement uses TRBV9 and TRBJ1-2; 8 bases line up with TRBD1. The germline V gene encodes CDR1 SGDLS and CDR2 YYNGEE. There are 13 residues in the CDR3. Trimming removed 0 bases from V and 6 bases from J; junction bases left unmatched: 1. DNA of the CDR3: TGTGCCAGCAGCGTAGGGACAGGGAATGGCTACACCTTC. It yields the protein CASSVGTGNGYTF.

This clone was detected only once. V gene TRBV6-5 combines with J gene TRBJ1-2; D is unresolved. This CDR3 is 12 amino acids long. CDR1 is MNHEY, CDR2 SVGAGI, per germline. Trimming removed 6 bases at V and 4 bases at J, with 9 bases between. CDR3 in amino acids: CASSSGFYGYTF. The CDR3 nucleotides read TGTGCCAGCAGCTCGGGGTTCTATGGCTACACCTTC.

This chain joins TRBV6-5 and TRBJ2-7, with D possibly TRBD2 on 6 matching bases. This CDR3 has 14 amino acids. In germline, CDR1 is MNHEY, CDR2 SVGAGI. V was trimmed by 7 bases and J by 7 bases, leaving 20 bases between them. The CDR3 reads CASKLGLRSGEQYF. The CDR3 coding sequence is TGTGCCAGCAAATTGGGACTGAGGTCGGGAGAGCAGTACTTC.

V gene TRBV5-1 combines with J gene TRBJ1-6, with 8 bases identical to TRBD1. Germline lookup yields CDR1 SGHRS and CDR2 YFSETQ. V was pared by 4 bases and J by 6 bases, with 3 bases of the junction left unmatched. The CDR3 covers 14 residues. The CDR3 sequence is CASSPGQGNSPLHF. Written as DNA, the CDR3 is TGCGCCAGCAGCCCCGGACAGGGTAATTCACCCCTCCACTTT.

The chain uses TRBV7-9 and TRBJ2-7, with TRBD1 matching 8 bases. After removal of 5 bases from V and 5 bases from J, the junction contained 8 bases not matched to a gene. The CDR3 has 14 amino acids. Germline V gene lookup returns CDR1 SEHNR and CDR2 FQNEAQ (reference sequence). CDR3 in DNA: TGTGCCAGCAGCGAACGGACAGGGAGAGACGAGCAGTACTTC. Its translation is CASSERTGRDEQYF. The full variable domain, rest sourced from reference TRBV7-9 and TRBJ2-7, is DTGVSQNPRHKITKRGQNVTFRCDPISEHNRLYWYRQTLGQGPEFLTYFQNEAQLEKSRLLSDRFSAERPKGSFSTLEIQRTEQGDSAMYLCASSERTGRDEQYFGPGTRLTVT.

The chain recombines TRBV9 with TRBJ2-1; possible D gene TRBD2, 6 bases. The CDR3 totals 16 residues. The V gene lost 4 bases and the J gene lost 3 bases, with 17 bases spanning the gap. Germline CDR1 SGDLS, CDR2 YYNGEE. The CDR3 DNA follows: TGTGCCAGCAGCCCACTGGGGGGAGCGGTCTACAATGAGCAGTTCTTC. Translating gives CASSPLGGAVYNEQFF.